This T cell receptor beta chain was sequenced for a study of T cell responses to AZD1222 COVID-19 vaccine. General study findings and limits: Baseline serostatus was positive in only a handful of AZD1222 recipients.

TCRdb's table, derived via immunoSEQ multiplex PCR, lists solely in-frame clones and lacks some. The data show fewer than 200,000 clones, with about 90% seen just once and roughly 4.4% held by the top ten. Germline V gene sequence: CDR1 MNHEY, CDR2 SMNVEV (reference sequence). CDR3 length equals 15 residues. The trim removed 3 bases at V and 2 bases at J, leaving 5 bases unmatched. Remarks on this clone: Its antigen is currently unknown. In the same sample, other DNA sequences code for this CDR3.

The receptor comes from an adult in good health. The V gene is TRBV27, the J gene TRBJ2-3; 7 nucleotides match TRBD2. The source was peripheral blood, collected on day 0 of MenACWY control vaccination. The CDR3 protein is CASSLSAGATDTQYF. CDR3 nucleotides: TGTGCCAGCAGTTTGAGTGCGGGAGCCACAGATACGCAGTATTTT.